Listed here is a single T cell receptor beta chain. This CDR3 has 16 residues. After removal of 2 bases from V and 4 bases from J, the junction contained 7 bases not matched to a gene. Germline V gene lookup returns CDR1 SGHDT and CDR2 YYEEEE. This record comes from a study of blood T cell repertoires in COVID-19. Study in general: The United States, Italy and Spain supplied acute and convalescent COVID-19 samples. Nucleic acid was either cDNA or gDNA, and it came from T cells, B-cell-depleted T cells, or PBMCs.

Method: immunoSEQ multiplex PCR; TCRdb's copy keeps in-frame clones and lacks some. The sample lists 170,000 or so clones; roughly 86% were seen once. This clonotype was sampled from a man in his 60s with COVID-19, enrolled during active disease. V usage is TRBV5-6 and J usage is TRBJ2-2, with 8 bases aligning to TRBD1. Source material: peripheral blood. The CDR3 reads CASSLRTGSGTGELFF. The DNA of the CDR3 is TGTGCCAGCAGCTTACGGACAGGGTCGGGCACCGGGGAGCTGTTTTTT.